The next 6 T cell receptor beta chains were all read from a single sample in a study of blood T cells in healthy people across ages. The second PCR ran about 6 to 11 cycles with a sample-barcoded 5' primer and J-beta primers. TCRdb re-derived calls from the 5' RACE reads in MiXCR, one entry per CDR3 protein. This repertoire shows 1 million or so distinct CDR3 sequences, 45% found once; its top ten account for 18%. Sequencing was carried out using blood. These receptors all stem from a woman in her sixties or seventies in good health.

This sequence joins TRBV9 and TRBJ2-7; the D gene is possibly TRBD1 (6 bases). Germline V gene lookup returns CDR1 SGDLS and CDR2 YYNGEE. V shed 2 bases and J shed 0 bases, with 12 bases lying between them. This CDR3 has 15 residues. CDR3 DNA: TGTGCCAGCAGCGTTGGGACATATAGCTCCTACGAGCAGTACTTC. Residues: CASSVGTYSSYEQYF.

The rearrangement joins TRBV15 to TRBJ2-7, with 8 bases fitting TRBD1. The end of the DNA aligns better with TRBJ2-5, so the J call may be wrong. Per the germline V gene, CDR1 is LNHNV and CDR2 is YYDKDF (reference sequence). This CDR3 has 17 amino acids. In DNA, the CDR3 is TGTGCCACCAGCAGAGTCGGACAGGGAATCTCGGCGCAGACCCAGTACTTC. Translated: CATSRVGQGISAQTQYF.

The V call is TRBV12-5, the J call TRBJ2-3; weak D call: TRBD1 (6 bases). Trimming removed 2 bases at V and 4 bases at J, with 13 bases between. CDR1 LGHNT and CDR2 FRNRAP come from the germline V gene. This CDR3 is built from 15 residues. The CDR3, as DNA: TGTGCTAGTGGTTTGACTCTGGACAGCGCAGATACGCAGTATTTT. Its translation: CASGLTLDSADTQYF.

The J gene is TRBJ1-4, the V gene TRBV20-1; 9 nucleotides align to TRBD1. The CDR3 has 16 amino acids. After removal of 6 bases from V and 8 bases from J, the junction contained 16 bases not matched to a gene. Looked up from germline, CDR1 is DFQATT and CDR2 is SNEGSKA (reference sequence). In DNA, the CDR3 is TGCAGTGCCCCGGGGAGGTCGGGACAGGGTATAGAAAAACTGTTTTTT. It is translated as CSAPGRSGQGIEKLFF.

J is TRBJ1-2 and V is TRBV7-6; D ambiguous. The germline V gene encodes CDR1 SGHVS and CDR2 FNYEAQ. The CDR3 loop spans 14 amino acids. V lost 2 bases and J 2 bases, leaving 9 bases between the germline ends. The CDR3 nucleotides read TGTGCCAGCAGCTTAAGGCCTACGAACTATGGCTACACCTTC. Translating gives CASSLRPTNYGYTF.

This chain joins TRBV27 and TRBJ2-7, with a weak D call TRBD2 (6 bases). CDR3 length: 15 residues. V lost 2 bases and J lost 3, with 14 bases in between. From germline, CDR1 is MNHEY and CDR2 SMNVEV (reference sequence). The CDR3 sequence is CASSLGLATLYEQYF. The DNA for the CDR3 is TGTGCCAGCAGTTTAGGCCTAGCGACGCTCTACGAGCAGTACTTC.